This is a list of T cell receptor beta chains from one sample in a study of blood T cell repertoires in COVID-19. Profiling relied on immunoSEQ multiplex PCR, and the TCRdb table lists in-frame clones only, not all of them. Of some 200,000 clones listed, around nine tenths were seen once; the top ten hold about 4.8%. The sample consisted of peripheral blood. Every receptor here comes from a woman aged 40 to 50 with acute or convalescent COVID-19. Each CDR3 is given with its conserved first and last residue. D genes are given only for firm matches. Clone size is stated in some rows and not others, as once, few, many or a class when expanded.

-,TRBJ1-5,-,TRBV6-5,CASRATQGPQHF,TGTGCCAGCAGAGCCACCCAGGGGCCCCAGCATTTT
-,TRBJ2-3,-,TRBV6-5,CASEKGVEADTQYF,TGTGCCAGCGAAAAGGGGGTGGAGGCAGATACGCAGTATTTT
-,TRBJ1-3,-,TRBV30,CAWSARMTGFSGNTIYF,TGTGCCTGGAGTGCAAGAATGACAGGCTTCTCTGGAAACACCATATATTTT
-,TRBJ1-3,-,TRBV5-4,CASSLDRFSGNTIYF,TGTGCCAGCAGCTTGGACAGGTTCTCTGGAAACACCATATATTTT
once,TRBJ1-2,-,TRBV5-6,CASSSGLRNYGYTF,TGTGCCAGCAGCTCCGGACTGCGAAACTATGGCTACACCTTC
-,TRBJ2-5,-,TRBV20-1,CSATLETQYF,TGCAGTGCTACTTTGGAGACCCAGTACTTC
-,TRBJ1-1,TRBD1,TRBV7-9,CASSLAILKTGSEAFF,TGTGCCAGCAGCTTAGCGATCCTCAAGACAGGGTCTGAAGCTTTCTTT
-,TRBJ1-2,TRBD1,TRBV6-5,CASSTTGTGYGYTF,TGTGCCAGCAGTACAACCGGGACAGGATATGGCTACACCTTC
-,TRBJ1-6,TRBD1,TRBV5-1,CASSLVGQGGSPLHF,TGCGCCAGCAGCTTGGTGGGGCAGGGGGGTTCACCCCTCCACTTT
-,TRBJ1-5,-,TRBV21-1,CASCPPPGDQPQHF,TGTGCCAGCTGTCCCCCCCCGGGGGATCAGCCCCAGCATTTT
-,TRBJ1-1,-,TRBV10-2,CASSLGAAGGAFF,TGCGCCAGCAGCCTGGGCGCGGCCGGAGGAGCTTTCTTT
-,TRBJ2-2,TRBD1,TRBV24-1,CATSGIDRGLGLFF,TGTGCCACCAGTGGTATAGACAGGGGGCTAGGGCTGTTTTTT
once,TRBJ2-5,-,TRBV5-1,CASSLGAQAETQYF,TGCGCCAGCAGCTTGGGGGCTCAGGCAGAGACCCAGTACTTC
once,TRBJ1-1,TRBD1,TRBV9,CASSRTGGNTEAFF,TGTGCCAGCAGCCGAACAGGGGGGAACACTGAAGCTTTCTTT
-,TRBJ1-2,-,TRBV4-2,CASSQDQGRGGYTF,TGTGCCAGCAGCCAAGACCAGGGAAGGGGTGGCTACACCTTC
-,TRBJ1-1,-,TRBV28,CASTQGSRGTEAFF,TGTGCCAGCACCCAAGGTTCGCGGGGCACTGAAGCTTTCTTT
many,TRBJ2-2,-,TRBV7-2,CASSLAGGPGTGELFF,TGTGCCAGCAGCTTAGCGGGGGGGCCCGGCACCGGGGAGCTGTTTTTT
-,TRBJ2-3,-,TRBV5-1,CASSLVFSGEGGTQYF,TGCGCCAGCAGCTTGGTCTTTTCCGGGGAAGGAGGTACGCAGTATTTT
-,TRBJ1-2,TRBD1,TRBV6-5,CASSYGRQGHGYTF,TGTGCCAGCAGTTACGGGCGACAGGGCCATGGCTACACCTTC
-,TRBJ1-1,TRBD1,TRBV18,CASSPRGQGVLGTEAFF,TGTGCCAGCTCACCAAGGGGACAGGGGGTCCTTGGGACTGAAGCTTTCTTT
-,TRBJ1-3,-,TRBV11-3,CASSLGTPGNTIYF,TGTGCCAGCAGCTTAGGAACACCTGGAAACACCATATATTTT
few,TRBJ1-1,-,TRBV12-5,CASGLQVAEAFF,TGTGCTAGTGGACTACAGGTCGCTGAAGCTTTCTTT
-,TRBJ2-6,TRBD1,TRBV28,CASSSTGWTGSSGANVLTF,TGTGCCAGCAGTTCTACCGGTTGGACAGGGAGCTCTGGGGCCAACGTCCTGACTTTC
-,TRBJ1-1,-,TRBV29-1,CSASQGGAFF,TGCAGCGCCTCTCAAGGGGGAGCTTTCTTT
-,TRBJ1-1,-,TRBV18,CASSPTDKWGTEAFF,TGTGCCAGCTCACCCACGGACAAGTGGGGCACTGAAGCTTTCTTT
-,TRBJ1-1,TRBD1,TRBV10-3,CAISGGTANTEAFF,TGTGCCATCAGTGGAGGGACAGCGAACACTGAAGCTTTCTTT
-,TRBJ1-2,TRBD1,TRBV7-9,CASSLGERTGVAYGYTF,TGTGCCAGCAGCTTAGGGGAACGGACAGGGGTGGCCTATGGCTACACCTTC
-,TRBJ1-1,-,TRBV6-5,CASTRNQGNTEAFF,TGTGCCAGTACGAGAAATCAGGGGAACACTGAAGCTTTCTTT